This T cell receptor beta chain stems from a study of cytomegalovirus exposure and HLA in healthy donors. The study's findings and limits: The study designated 150 or so TCR beta chains cytomegalovirus-associated. Through in vitro validation, three CMV-associated chains were shown to be specific for CMV antigens.

With 3 bases removed from V and 1 base from J, the gap between germline ends came to 7 bases. Germline lookup yields CDR1 SGHRS and CDR2 YFSETQ. The CDR3 loop spans 13 amino acids. The PCR employed 60 Vbeta primers together with 13 Jbeta primers. Data came from immunoSEQ multiplex PCR; TCRdb stores just in-frame clones and leaves some out. The listing contains some 120,000 clones. With regard to this clone: Its target is unknown. The same CDR3 also results from other DNA sequences found in this sample.

The TCR originated in a man aged 40-49 years in good health and CMV-seropositive. The chain combines TRBV5-1 with TRBJ1-1; tentative D call: TRBD1 (6 bases). Material: PBMCs. CDR3 protein: CASSSTGNTEAFF. The CDR3 bases are TGCGCCAGCAGCTCGACAGGGAACACTGAAGCTTTCTTT.